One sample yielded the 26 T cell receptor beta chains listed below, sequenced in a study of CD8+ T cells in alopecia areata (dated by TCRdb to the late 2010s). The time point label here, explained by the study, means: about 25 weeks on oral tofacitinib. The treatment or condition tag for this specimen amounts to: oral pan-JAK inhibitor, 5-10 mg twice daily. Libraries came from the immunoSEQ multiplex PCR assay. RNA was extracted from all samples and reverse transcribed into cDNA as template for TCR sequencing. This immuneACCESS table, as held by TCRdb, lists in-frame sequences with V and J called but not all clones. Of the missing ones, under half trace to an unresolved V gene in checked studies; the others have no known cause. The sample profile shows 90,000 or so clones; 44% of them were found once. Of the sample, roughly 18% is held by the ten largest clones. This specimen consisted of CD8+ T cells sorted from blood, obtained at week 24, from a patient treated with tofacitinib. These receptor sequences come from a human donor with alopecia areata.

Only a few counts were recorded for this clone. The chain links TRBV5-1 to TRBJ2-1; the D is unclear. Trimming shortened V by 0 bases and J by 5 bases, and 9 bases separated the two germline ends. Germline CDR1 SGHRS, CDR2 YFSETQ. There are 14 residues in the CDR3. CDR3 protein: CASSLEGNHNEQFF. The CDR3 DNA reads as TGCGCCAGCAGCTTGGAAGGCAACCACAATGAGCAGTTCTTC.

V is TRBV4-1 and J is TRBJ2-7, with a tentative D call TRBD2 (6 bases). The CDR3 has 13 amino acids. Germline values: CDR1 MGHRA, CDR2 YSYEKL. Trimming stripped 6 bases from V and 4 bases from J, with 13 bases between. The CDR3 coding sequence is TGCGCCAGCAGATCCGGGAGTGGTTACGAGCAGTACTTC. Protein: CASRSGSGYEQYF.

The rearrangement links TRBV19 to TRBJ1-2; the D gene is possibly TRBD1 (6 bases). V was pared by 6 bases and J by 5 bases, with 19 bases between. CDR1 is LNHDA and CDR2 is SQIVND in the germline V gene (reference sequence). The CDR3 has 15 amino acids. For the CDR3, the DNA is TGTGCCAGTAGCTCGGACTTAGGCAGGGGATATGGCTACACCTTC. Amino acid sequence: CASSSDLGRGYGYTF.

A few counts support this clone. CDR3 bases: TGTGCCAGCAGCTTAGGCGGAAAAGAGACCCAGTACTTC. Amino acid sequence: CASSLGGKETQYF. This chain links TRBV7-9 with TRBJ2-5; D is uncertain. The CDR3 extends over 13 amino acids. Germline values: CDR1 SEHNR, CDR2 FQNEAQ (reference sequence). The V and J ends lost 1 base and 3 bases respectively, with 6 bases between them.

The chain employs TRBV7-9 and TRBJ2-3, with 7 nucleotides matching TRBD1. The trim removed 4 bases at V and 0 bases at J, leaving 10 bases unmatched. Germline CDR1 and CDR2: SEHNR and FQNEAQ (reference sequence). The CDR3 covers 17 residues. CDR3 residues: CASSYGQVLASTDTQYF. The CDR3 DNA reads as TGTGCCAGCAGCTATGGACAGGTACTCGCTAGCACAGATACGCAGTATTTT.

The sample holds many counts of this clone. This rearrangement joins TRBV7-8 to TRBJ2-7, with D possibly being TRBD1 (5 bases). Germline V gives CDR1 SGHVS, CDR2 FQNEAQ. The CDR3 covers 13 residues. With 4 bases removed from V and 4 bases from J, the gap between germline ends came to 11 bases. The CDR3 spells CASSWGRAYEQYF. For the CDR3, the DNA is TGTGCCAGCAGCTGGGGCAGGGCGTACGAGCAGTACTTC. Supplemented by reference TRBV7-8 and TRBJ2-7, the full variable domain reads GAGVSQSPRYKVAKRGQDVALRCDPISGHVSLFWYQQALGQGPEFLTYFQNEAQLDKSGLPSDRFFAERPEGSVSTLKIQRTQQEDSAVYLCASSWGRAYEQYFGPGTRLTVT.

The DNA of the CDR3 is TGTGCCAGCAGCCCCGCCGGGGTTGGTAAGACCGGGGAGCTGTTTTTT. This codes for CASSPAGVGKTGELFF. The chain employs TRBV27 and TRBJ2-2, with D perhaps TRBD2 (5 bases). The CDR3 spans 16 residues. With 6 bases removed from V and 5 bases from J, the gap between germline ends came to 19 bases. Germline V gene lookup returns CDR1 MNHEY and CDR2 SMNVEV (reference sequence).

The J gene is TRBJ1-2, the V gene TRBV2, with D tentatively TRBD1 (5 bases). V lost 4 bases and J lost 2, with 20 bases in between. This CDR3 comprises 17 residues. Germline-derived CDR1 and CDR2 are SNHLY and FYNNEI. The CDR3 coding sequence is TGTGCCAGCAGTGGGGAACCACATCAGGACACGAACTATGGCTACACCTTC. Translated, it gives CASSGEPHQDTNYGYTF.

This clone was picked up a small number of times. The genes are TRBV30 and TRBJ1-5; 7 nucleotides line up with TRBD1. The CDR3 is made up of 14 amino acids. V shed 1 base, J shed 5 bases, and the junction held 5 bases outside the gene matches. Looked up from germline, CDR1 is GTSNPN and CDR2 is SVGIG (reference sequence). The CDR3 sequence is CAWSEGALDQPQHF. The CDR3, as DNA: TGTGCCTGGAGTGAGGGGGCTCTGGATCAGCCCCAGCATTTT.

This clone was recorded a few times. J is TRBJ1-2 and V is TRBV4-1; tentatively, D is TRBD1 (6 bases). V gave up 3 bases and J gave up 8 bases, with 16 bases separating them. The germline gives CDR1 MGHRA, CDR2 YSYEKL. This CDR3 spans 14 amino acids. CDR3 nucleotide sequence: TGCGCCAGCAGCCAGATTACAGGGACTGTGGGCTACACCTTC. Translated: CASSQITGTVGYTF.

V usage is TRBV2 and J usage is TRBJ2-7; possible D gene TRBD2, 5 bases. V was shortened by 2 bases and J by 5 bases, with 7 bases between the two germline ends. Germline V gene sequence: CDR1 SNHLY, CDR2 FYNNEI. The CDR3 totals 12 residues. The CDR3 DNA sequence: TGTGCCAGCAGTGAAAGGAGGAACGAGCAGTACTTC. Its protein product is CASSERRNEQYF.

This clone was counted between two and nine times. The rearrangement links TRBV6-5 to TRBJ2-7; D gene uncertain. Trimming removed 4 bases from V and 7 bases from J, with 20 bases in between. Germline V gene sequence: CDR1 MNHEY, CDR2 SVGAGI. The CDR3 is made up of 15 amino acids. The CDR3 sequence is CASSSPVAAAEEQYF. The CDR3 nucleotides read TGTGCCAGCAGTTCCCCGGTCGCTGCCGCAGAGGAGCAGTACTTC.

The CDR3 is CACSLDSLEEKLFF. The CDR3 bases are TGTGCCTGTTCCCTGGACAGCTTAGAGGAAAAACTGTTTTTT. The chain recombines TRBV30 with TRBJ1-4; tentatively, D is TRBD1 (6 bases). The germline V gene encodes CDR1 GTSNPN and CDR2 SVGIG (reference sequence). CDR3 length: 14 residues. V lost 6 bases and J 8 bases, leaving 19 bases between the germline ends.

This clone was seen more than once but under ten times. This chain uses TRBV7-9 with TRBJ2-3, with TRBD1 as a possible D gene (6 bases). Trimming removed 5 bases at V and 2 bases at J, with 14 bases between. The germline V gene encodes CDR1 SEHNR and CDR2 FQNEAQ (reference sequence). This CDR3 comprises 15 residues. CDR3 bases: TGTGCCAGCAGCAAACTGACAGGCAACACAGATACGCAGTATTTT. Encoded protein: CASSKLTGNTDTQYF. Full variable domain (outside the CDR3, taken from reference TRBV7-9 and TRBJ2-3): DTGVSQNPRHKITKRGQNVTFRCDPISEHNRLYWYRQTLGQGPEFLTYFQNEAQLEKSRLLSDRFSAERPKGSFSTLEIQRTEQGDSAMYLCASSKLTGNTDTQYFGPGTRLTVL.

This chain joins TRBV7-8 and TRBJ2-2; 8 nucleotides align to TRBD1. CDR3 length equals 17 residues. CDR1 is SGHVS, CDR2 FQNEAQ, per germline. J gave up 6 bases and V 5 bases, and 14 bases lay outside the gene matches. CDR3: CASSPAHRGWGAGELFF. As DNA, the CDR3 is TGTGCCAGCAGCCCCGCGCACAGGGGGTGGGGAGCCGGGGAGCTGTTTTTT.

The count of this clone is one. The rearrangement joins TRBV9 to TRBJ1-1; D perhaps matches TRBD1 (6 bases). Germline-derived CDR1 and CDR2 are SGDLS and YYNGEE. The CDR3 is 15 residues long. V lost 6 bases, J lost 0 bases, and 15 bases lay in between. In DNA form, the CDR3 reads TGTGCCAGCACCCAAGGGGGGGAAATGAACACTGAAGCTTTCTTT. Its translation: CASTQGGEMNTEAFF.

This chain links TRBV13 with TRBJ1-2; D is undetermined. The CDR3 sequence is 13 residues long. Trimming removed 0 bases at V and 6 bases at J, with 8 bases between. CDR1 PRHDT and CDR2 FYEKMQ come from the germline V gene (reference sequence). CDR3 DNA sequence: TGTGCCAGCAGCTTAGGGGGATACGATGGCTACACCTTC. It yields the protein CASSLGGYDGYTF.

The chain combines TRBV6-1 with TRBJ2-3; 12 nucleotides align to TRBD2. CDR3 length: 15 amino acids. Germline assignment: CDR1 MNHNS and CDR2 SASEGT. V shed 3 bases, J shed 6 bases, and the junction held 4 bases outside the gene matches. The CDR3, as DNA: TGTGCCAGCAGTGAGACTAGCGGGAGACCCGATACGCAGTATTTT. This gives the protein CASSETSGRPDTQYF.

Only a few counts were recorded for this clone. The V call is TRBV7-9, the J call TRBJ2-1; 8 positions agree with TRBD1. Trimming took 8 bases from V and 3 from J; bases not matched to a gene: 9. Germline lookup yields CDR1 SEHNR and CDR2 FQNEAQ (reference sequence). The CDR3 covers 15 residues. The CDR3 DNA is TGTGCCAGCGACACGACAGACAGGGGCTACAATGAGCAGTTCTTC. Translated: CASDTTDRGYNEQFF. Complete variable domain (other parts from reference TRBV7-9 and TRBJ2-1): DTGVSQNPRHKITKRGQNVTFRCDPISEHNRLYWYRQTLGQGPEFLTYFQNEAQLEKSRLLSDRFSAERPKGSFSTLEIQRTEQGDSAMYLCASDTTDRGYNEQFFGPGTRLTVL.

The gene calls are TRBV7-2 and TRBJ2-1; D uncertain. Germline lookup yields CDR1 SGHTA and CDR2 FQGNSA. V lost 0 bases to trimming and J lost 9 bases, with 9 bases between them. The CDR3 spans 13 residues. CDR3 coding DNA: TGTGCCAGCAGCTTAGCGCCGGTTCGTGAGCAGTTCTTC. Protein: CASSLAPVREQFF. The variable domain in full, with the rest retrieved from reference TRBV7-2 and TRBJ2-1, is GAGVSQSPSNKVTEKGKDVELRCDPISGHTALYWYRQSLGQGLEFLIYFQGNSAPDKSGLPSDRFSAERTGGSVSTLTIQRTQQEDSAVYLCASSLAPVREQFFGPGTRLTVL.

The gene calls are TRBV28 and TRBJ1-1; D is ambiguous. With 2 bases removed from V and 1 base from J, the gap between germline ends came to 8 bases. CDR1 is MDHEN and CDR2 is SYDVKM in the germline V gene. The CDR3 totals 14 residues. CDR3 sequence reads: CASSLTRENTEAFF. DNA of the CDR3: TGTGCCAGCAGTTTAACTAGGGAGAACACTGAAGCTTTCTTT. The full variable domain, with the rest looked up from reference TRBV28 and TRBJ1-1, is DVKVTQSSRYLVKRTGEKVFLECVQDMDHENMFWYRQDPGLGLRLIYFSYDVKMKEKGDIPEGYSVSREKKERFSLILESASTNQTSMYLCASSLTRENTEAFFGQGTRLTVV.

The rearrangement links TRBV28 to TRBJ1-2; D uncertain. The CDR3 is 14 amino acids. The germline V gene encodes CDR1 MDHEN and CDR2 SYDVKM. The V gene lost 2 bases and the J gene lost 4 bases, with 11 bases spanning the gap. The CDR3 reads CASSLPRRPYGYTF. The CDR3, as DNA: TGTGCCAGCAGTTTACCGAGACGTCCCTATGGCTACACCTTC.

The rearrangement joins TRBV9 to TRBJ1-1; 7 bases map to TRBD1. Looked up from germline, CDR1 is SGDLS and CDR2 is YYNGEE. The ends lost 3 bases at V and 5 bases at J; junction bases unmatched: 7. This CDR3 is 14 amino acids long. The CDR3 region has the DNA TGTGCCAGCAGCGCCACAGGGGCAGGGACTGAAGCTTTCTTT. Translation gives CASSATGAGTEAFF.

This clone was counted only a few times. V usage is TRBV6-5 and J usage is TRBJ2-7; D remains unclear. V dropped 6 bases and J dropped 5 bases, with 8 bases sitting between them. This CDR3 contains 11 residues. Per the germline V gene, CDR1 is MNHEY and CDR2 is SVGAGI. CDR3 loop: CASSHKDEQYF. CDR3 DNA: TGTGCCAGCAGCCATAAGGACGAGCAGTACTTC.

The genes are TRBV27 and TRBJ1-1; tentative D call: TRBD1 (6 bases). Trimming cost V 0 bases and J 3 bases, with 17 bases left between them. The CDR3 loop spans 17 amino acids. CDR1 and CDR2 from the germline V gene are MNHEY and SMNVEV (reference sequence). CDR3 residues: CASSLSRGPEWDTEAFF. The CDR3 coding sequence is TGTGCCAGCAGTTTATCCAGGGGACCCGAATGGGACACTGAAGCTTTCTTT.

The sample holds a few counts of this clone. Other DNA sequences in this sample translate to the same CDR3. The CDR3 sequence is CASSSTSGRTDTQYF. CDR3 nucleotides: TGTGCCAGCAGCTCCACTAGCGGGAGGACAGATACGCAGTATTTT. The genes are TRBV7-2 and TRBJ2-3, with 12 nucleotides matching TRBD2. The CDR3 sequence is 15 residues long. The V and J ends lost 4 bases and 3 bases, in that order; junction bases with no gene match: 2. The germline gives CDR1 SGHTA, CDR2 FQGNSA. The whole variable domain, filled in from reference TRBV7-2 and TRBJ2-3, reads GAGVSQSPSNKVTEKGKDVELRCDPISGHTALYWYRQSLGQGLEFLIYFQGNSAPDKSGLPSDRFSAERTGGSVSTLTIQRTQQEDSAVYLCASSSTSGRTDTQYFGPGTRLTVL.